Sequencing of this T cell receptor beta chain was carried out in a study of cytomegalovirus exposure and HLA in healthy donors. TCRdb's copy holds only in-frame clones and misses some; the assay was immunoSEQ multiplex PCR. The sample yields 120,000 or so clones, roughly 90% seen once. The CDR3 totals 17 residues. Trimming took 1 base from V and 8 from J; bases not matched to a gene: 8. Germline V CDR1 and CDR2: LGHNT, FRNRAP. The donors belonged to the approximately 120-subject validation cohort, separate from the approximately 670-subject first cohort. A note on this clone: Its specificity is not known.

Broader study findings: For cytomegalovirus status, the classifier reportedly gave diagnoses with high specificity and sensitivity.

The gene calls are TRBV12-5 and TRBJ2-1, with 13 bases identical to TRBD2. The sequenced sample consisted of PBMCs. The receptor's source is a woman between 18 and 30 years old in good health and CMV-seronegative. CDR3 in amino acids: CASGLEGLAGLDDEQFF. CDR3 sequence (DNA): TGTGCTAGTGGTTTGGAGGGACTAGCGGGATTGGACGATGAGCAGTTCTTC.